These T cell receptor beta chains were read from a single sample in a study of OX40 agonist ivuxolimab in advanced cancers. Libraries were prepared by immunoSEQ multiplex PCR; TCRdb keeps only in-frame clonotypes and omits some of them. The sample has about 70,000 clones, about 88% seen once. Sequencing used CD4+ or CD8+ T cells sorted from blood, obtained in a trial of the OX40 agonist ivuxolimab. The origin of the receptors is an adult with an advanced solid tumor such as melanoma, head and neck, liver or kidney cancer. Each CDR3 is given without its conserved first and last residue. The order of the fields is V gene, CDR3 protein.

v_call: TRBV6-6; cdr3_aa: ASSYLTGPNEKLF
v_call: TRBV5-6; cdr3_aa: ASSRARGGHPYEQY
v_call: TRBV9; cdr3_aa: ASSPRPHQETQY
v_call: TRBV9; cdr3_aa: ASSTQPGLSSYEQY
v_call: TRBV6-1; cdr3_aa: ASSVQGLAYRETQY
v_call: TRBV4-1; cdr3_aa: ASSQPSGEGTPYEQY
v_call: TRBV13; cdr3_aa: ASSFLAGSSYEQY
v_call: TRBV18; cdr3_aa: ASSPGLAVQETQY
v_call: TRBV10-3; cdr3_aa: AIGHDPGQGADGYT
v_call: TRBV19; cdr3_aa: ASTRPLTATSTDTQY
v_call: TRBV7-9; cdr3_aa: ASSNDGAAIY
v_call: TRBV9; cdr3_aa: ASSVGGAQETQY
v_call: TRBV30; cdr3_aa: AWGTSEEYNEQF
v_call: TRBV5-1; cdr3_aa: ASSLVVAGGNEQF
v_call: TRBV6-5; cdr3_aa: ASRDSRGNEQF
v_call: TRBV11-2; cdr3_aa: ASSLDRDYTDTQY
v_call: TRBV29-1; cdr3_aa: SFSKTDYGYT
v_call: TRBV30; cdr3_aa: AWSGGAPRADTQY
v_call: TRBV5-4; cdr3_aa: ASSYDKNTEAF
v_call: TRBV5-4; cdr3_aa: ASSYTEYTEAF
v_call: TRBV15; cdr3_aa: ATSPGGGSGNTIY
v_call: TRBV7-9; cdr3_aa: ASSLTSGMAKNIQY
v_call: TRBV9; cdr3_aa: ASSVDPQLGSGNTIY
v_call: TRBV4-1; cdr3_aa: ASSQESRLYEQY
v_call: TRBV14; cdr3_aa: ASSREGLAAEQF
v_call: TRBV9; cdr3_aa: ASSVAEGYYNEQF
v_call: TRBV21-1; cdr3_aa: ASSLQRRTEAF
v_call: TRBV7-8; cdr3_aa: ASSSRQTYSNQPQH
v_call: TRBV18; cdr3_aa: ASSLSSGNTIY
v_call: TRBV30; cdr3_aa: AWSVNGVQETQY
v_call: TRBV30; cdr3_aa: AWRDLDGRWTGNYGYT
v_call: TRBV19; cdr3_aa: ASAGGITDTQY
v_call: TRBV7-9; cdr3_aa: ASSRTSGTTDTQY
v_call: TRBV7-6; cdr3_aa: ASSTWGTGNTGELF
v_call: TRBV5-1; cdr3_aa: ASSPLLRFDEQF
v_call: TRBV28; cdr3_aa: ASSFLRETTASYEQY
v_call: TRBV13; cdr3_aa: ASSLTRLSYNEQF
v_call: TRBV6-1; cdr3_aa: ASSEAPGGGTDTQY
v_call: TRBV19; cdr3_aa: ASSSRVTEAF
v_call: TRBV7-8; cdr3_aa: ASSLELADYNEQF
v_call: TRBV5-8; cdr3_aa: ASRYGQLRMNTEAF
v_call: TRBV19; cdr3_aa: ASSLTSGPYAQY
v_call: TRBV5-1; cdr3_aa: ASSLWARGPGNTIY
v_call: TRBV5-4; cdr3_aa: ASSLGTSGAYNEQF
v_call: TRBV6-1; cdr3_aa: ASSAQGARQY
v_call: TRBV14; cdr3_aa: ASSPYPGSPNTEAF
v_call: TRBV1; cdr3_aa: TSSQDNNEQF
v_call: TRBV18; cdr3_aa: ASSPRDYEQY
v_call: TRBV28; cdr3_aa: ASSLNMGTGETQY
v_call: TRBV19; cdr3_aa: ASTFGGRGYQPQH
v_call: TRBV2; cdr3_aa: ASSELGTGLLNYGYT
v_call: TRBV2; cdr3_aa: ASRTNVDTQY
v_call: TRBV7-9; cdr3_aa: ASSLWQGLQETQY
v_call: TRBV5-6; cdr3_aa: ASSFNLVLAGELF
v_call: TRBV6-1; cdr3_aa: ASSEFWGQGGTGELF
v_call: TRBV16; cdr3_aa: ASSPSGRGGGSGANVLT
v_call: TRBV5-1; cdr3_aa: ASSVDRGPGNTIY
v_call: TRBV29-1; cdr3_aa: SVEGLAGGKRYEQY
v_call: TRBV2; cdr3_aa: ASRAYTGELF